The next 20 T cell receptor beta chains were all read from a single sample in a study of blood T cell repertoires in COVID-19. The protocol was immunoSEQ multiplex PCR, while the TCRdb copy is restricted to in-frame clones and leaves out a portion. The sample has hundreds of thousands of clones; approximately 86% are singletons. Input material: peripheral blood. The origin of the receptors is a woman between 50 and 59 years old with active or convalescent COVID-19.

This clone showed up just a few times. The chain is built from TRBV29-1 and TRBJ1-1; D perhaps matches TRBD1 (5 bases). The CDR3 has 14 amino acids. In germline, CDR1 is SQVTM, CDR2 ANQGSEA. V was clipped by 0 bases and J by 6 bases, with 14 bases between them. This CDR3 reads CSVEDATRASEAFF. The CDR3 DNA reads as TGCAGCGTTGAAGATGCGACCAGGGCATCTGAAGCTTTCTTT.

The CDR3, as DNA: TGTGCCAGCAGCCAAATGGCCGGGCGGGATCAGCCCCAGCATTTT. It translates to CASSQMAGRDQPQHF. This chain joins TRBV3-1 (or the pseudogene TRBV3-2) and TRBJ1-5; D is ambiguous. This CDR3 has 15 residues. The germline V and J ends were trimmed by 2 bases and 5 bases, with 13 bases remaining between them. Per germline, CDR1 LGHDT and CDR2 YNNKEL (reference sequence).

The chain employs TRBV9 and TRBJ2-5; D is undetermined. Trimming cost V 0 bases and J 1 base, with 4 bases left between them. Germline V gene lookup returns CDR1 SGDLS and CDR2 YYNGEE. The CDR3 has 13 residues. CDR3 bases: TGTGCCAGCAGCGTAGAGCCCCAAGAGACCCAGTACTTC. This translates into CASSVEPQETQYF.

The CDR3 DNA is TGTGCCAGCAGCTGGACTAGCGGGAGTTACTCCAATGAGCAGTTCTTC. Translation: CASSWTSGSYSNEQFF. This chain uses TRBV11-3 with TRBJ2-1; TRBD2 matches at 13 bases. The V gene's germline CDR1 is SGHNT and CDR2 YENEEA. The CDR3 sequence is 16 residues long. The J segment lost 6 bases and the V segment lost 4 bases, leaving 6 bases of the junction unmatched.

This clone was counted once. The V call is TRBV6-6, the J call TRBJ1-5; 7 nucleotides line up with TRBD1. The CDR3 has 14 residues. CDR1 is MNHNY and CDR2 is SVGAGI in the germline V gene (reference sequence). The V gene end was trimmed by 4 bases and the J gene end by 1 base; junction bases not matched to a gene: 1. CDR3 DNA: TGTGCCAGCAGTTTGGACAGGAGCAATCAGCCCCAGCATTTT. Translation gives CASSLDRSNQPQHF.

The chain uses TRBV9 and TRBJ2-7, with D possibly matching TRBD2 (5 bases). CDR1 and CDR2 (germline): SGDLS, YYNGEE. Trimming shortened V by 0 bases and J by 0 bases, and 10 bases separated the two germline ends. The CDR3 totals 15 residues. CDR3 sequence: CASSVAPGISYEQYF. For the CDR3, the DNA is TGTGCCAGCAGCGTAGCGCCGGGGATCTCCTACGAGCAGTACTTC.

A single count supports this clone. V usage is TRBV7-6 and J usage is TRBJ2-7; D remains ambiguous. The CDR3 length is 16 residues. From germline, CDR1 is SGHVS and CDR2 FNYEAQ. The V end was cut by 5 bases, the J end by 5 bases, with 22 bases between. CDR3 DNA sequence: TGTGCCAGCAGCCCCACCCGATGGAGCAATGGCCACGAGCAGTACTTC. Amino acids: CASSPTRWSNGHEQYF.

The J gene is TRBJ1-6, the V gene TRBV4-1; 8 bases align to TRBD1. Germline assignment: CDR1 MGHRA and CDR2 YSYEKL. This CDR3 is built from 21 residues. The V segment lost 2 bases and the J segment 8 bases; nucleotides outside the gene matches: 23. This CDR3 is CASSQQAYQGARISVDSPLHF. CDR3 bases: TGCGCCAGCAGCCAACAAGCCTACCAGGGGGCTAGGATTTCTGTCGATTCACCCCTCCACTTT.

J is TRBJ1-2 and V is TRBV9; D gene unclear. Per the germline V gene, CDR1 is SGDLS and CDR2 is YYNGEE. V shed 0 bases and J shed 3 bases, with 18 bases lying between them. The CDR3 runs 17 residues. Written as DNA, the CDR3 is TGTGCCAGCAGCGTAGTAGGTCAGGTCGGATGGGACTATGGCTACACCTTC. Its protein product is CASSVVGQVGWDYGYTF.

This chain joins TRBV19 and TRBJ1-6; D is unclear. Trimming left V 5 bases short and J 1 base short, with 18 bases between. Germline CDR1 is LNHDA and CDR2 is SQIVND (reference sequence). The CDR3 runs 18 residues. DNA for the CDR3: TGTGCCAGTAGTGTCACTCGATTTGGCGGTTCCTATAATTCACCCCTCCACTTT. Translated, it gives CASSVTRFGGSYNSPLHF. The full variable domain, rest sourced from reference TRBV19 and TRBJ1-6, is DGGITQSPKYLFRKEGQNVTLSCEQNLNHDAMYWYRQDPGQGLRLIYYSQIVNDFQKGDIAEGYSVSREKKESFPLTVTSAQKNPTAFYLCASSVTRFGGSYNSPLHFGNGTRLTVT.

The chain is built from TRBV5-4 and TRBJ2-1, with TRBD1 matching 12 bases. The CDR3 consists of 14 residues. V lost 2 bases to trimming and J lost 9 bases; unmatched junction nucleotides: 3. Germline CDR1 SGHNT, CDR2 YYREEE (reference sequence). The CDR3 sequence is CASSFGTGGSEQFF. In nucleotides, the CDR3 is TGTGCCAGCAGCTTCGGGACAGGGGGCTCTGAGCAGTTCTTC.

The chain joins TRBV6-5 to TRBJ2-7, with D possibly being TRBD1 (6 bases). V lost 2 bases, J lost 2 bases, and 13 bases lay in between. The germline CDR1 and CDR2 sequences are MNHEY and SVGAGI. CDR3 length: 15 amino acids. The CDR3 here is CASSYQSAGAYEQYF. CDR3 DNA sequence: TGTGCCAGCAGTTACCAATCGGCAGGGGCCTACGAGCAGTACTTC.

This sequence joins TRBV7-9 and TRBJ1-5; possibly TRBD1 for D (5 bases). The CDR3 extends over 19 amino acids. V dropped 4 bases and J dropped 6 bases, with 28 bases sitting between them. CDR1 is SEHNR, CDR2 FQNEAQ, per germline (reference sequence). Here the CDR3 reads CASSSTRTPRKEIFQPQHF. In DNA form, the CDR3 reads TGTGCCAGCAGCTCCACCCGGACACCCAGAAAGGAGATCTTTCAGCCCCAGCATTTT.

V gene TRBV24-1 combines with J gene TRBJ1-5; tentative D call: TRBD1 (6 bases). The germline CDR1 and CDR2 sequences are KGHDR and SFDVKD. The CDR3 is 19 amino acids. Trimming took 1 base from V and 5 from J, leaving 23 bases between them. Written as DNA, the CDR3 is TGTGCCACCAGTGATTTTCCTCTGGTGGGGGCGCGGAGGTATCAGCCCCAGCATTTT. Translated: CATSDFPLVGARRYQPQHF.

The chain links TRBV7-9 to TRBJ2-3; D unresolved. The CDR3 loop spans 11 amino acids. V was clipped by 3 bases and J by 6 bases, with 4 bases between them. Germline lookup yields CDR1 SEHNR and CDR2 FQNEAQ (reference sequence). The CDR3 is CASSFLDTQYF. DNA for the CDR3: TGTGCCAGCAGCTTCCTGGATACGCAGTATTTT.

This clone turned up a few times. The chain couples TRBV19 to TRBJ1-2, with TRBD1 matching 9 bases. The CDR3 totals 16 residues. Trimming at V came to 3 bases and at J to 4 bases, leaving 9 bases not matched to a gene. CDR1 and CDR2 (germline): LNHDA, SQIVND (reference sequence). CDR3: CASSIEGQGTSYGYTF. The CDR3 DNA follows: TGTGCCAGTAGTATCGAGGGACAGGGAACGAGCTATGGCTACACCTTC.

The J gene is TRBJ1-4, the V gene TRBV28, with TRBD1 matching 8 bases. This CDR3 contains 11 residues. J was trimmed by 15 bases and V by 3 bases; bases with no gene match: 3. Germline CDR1 reads MDHEN; CDR2 reads SYDVKM. The CDR3 sequence: CASSFGTGVFF. The CDR3 DNA follows: TGTGCCAGCAGTTTTGGGACAGGAGTGTTTTTT.

CDR3 nucleotides: TGTGCCACCAGCAGAGAACGGCTAGCGGGGCTGCAGACCCAGTACTTC. Translating gives CATSRERLAGLQTQYF. The chain combines TRBV15 with TRBJ2-5, with 9 bases that match TRBD2. V shed 0 bases and J 6 bases; nucleotides not matched to a gene: 8. The germline gives CDR1 LNHNV, CDR2 YYDKDF (reference sequence). CDR3 length: 16 residues.

This clone was observed once. The chain couples TRBV6-1 to TRBJ1-2, with TRBD1 matching 7 bases. The ends lost 1 base at V and 4 bases at J; junction bases unmatched: 3. CDR1 is MNHNS, CDR2 SASEGT, per germline. CDR3 length: 14 residues. The CDR3 sequence is CASSEGDSSYGYTF. The CDR3 nucleotides are TGTGCCAGCAGTGAAGGGGACAGTTCCTATGGCTACACCTTC.

The chain joins TRBV5-1 to TRBJ2-7; 7 nucleotides line up with TRBD2. The CDR3 spans 15 residues. The J segment lost 4 bases and the V segment lost 0 bases, leaving 7 bases of the junction unmatched. Per germline, CDR1 SGHRS and CDR2 YFSETQ. For the CDR3, the DNA is TGCGCCAGCAGCTTGGGAGGGAGGGCCGGATACGAGCAGTACTTC. Translating gives CASSLGGRAGYEQYF.